The source of this TCR beta chain is a study of OX40 agonist ivuxolimab in advanced cancers. Background for the entire study: Ivuxolimab was a fully human IgG2 agonistic monoclonal antibody targeting the costimulatory receptor OX40 (CD134). Three dose-escalation patients achieved partial responses, one with hepatocellular carcinoma and two with cutaneous melanoma. Patients were allowed to have had prior anti-PD-1, anti-PD-L1 or anti-CTLA-4 therapy, and approximately 40% of the dose-escalation patients had previously received checkpoint inhibitors. The paper reports the monotherapy dose-escalation portion (N ≈ 50 patients) of the phase I ivuxolimab trial. The point of sequencing TCRbeta in the periphery was to test whether ivuxolimab changed TCR sequence diversity and drove clonal T-cell expansion. Of the approximately 50 dose-escalation patients, hepatocellular carcinoma was present in 19, melanoma in about 15, renal cell carcinoma in 9 and head and neck cancer in 9. A male proportion of roughly 80% and a mean age of about 60 years, ranging from about 23 to 90, were recorded for the dose-escalation cohort. Intravenous ivuxolimab was administered to patients every 2 weeks at six dose levels: 0.01, 0.1, 0.3, 1.5, 3 and 10 mg/kg.

To sequence the TCRbeta CDR3 region, genomic DNA was isolated from the sorted cells. The immunoSEQ Assay was used for sequencing of TCRbeta CDR3 regions. TCRdb mirrors the immuneACCESS table, restricted to in-frame sequences. Some clones are absent from its copies; in checked studies, under half trace to an unresolved V gene, and the reason for the others is unknown. The sample yields approximately 40,000 clones; 75% to 90% were counted once. The top ten hold 4% to 4.5% of the sample. About this clone: Its antigen target is currently unknown. No per-base quality is available; no much larger clone lies one base away.

CDR1 and CDR2 are drawn from the germline V gene: SGHTA, FQGNSA. Trimming costs V 5 bases and J 6 bases, and their ends lie 26 bases apart. From its cysteine to its phenylalanine, the CDR3 spans 17 amino acids. This entry keeps only the CDR3 DNA: 51 bases, framed from base 1. Patients with autoimmune disease history or receiving systemic immunosuppression were excluded from the trial. Peripheral blood for TCR sequencing was collected from all dose cohorts at baseline, on cycle 4 day 1, and on cycle 7 day 1. The samples were drawn from a first-in-human, open-label, multicenter phase I dose-escalation trial of ivuxolimab. Adults with locally advanced or metastatic melanoma, renal cell carcinoma, hepatocellular carcinoma or head and neck squamous cell carcinoma were enrolled in the trial. Before TCR sequencing, CD4+ T cells and CD8+ T cells from peripheral blood were sorted into separate populations.

Broader findings and caveats from the paper: In the 0.1-3.0 mg/kg groups, partial responders had among the lowest normalized peripheral clonal expansion, particularly in CD8+ T cells. Low levels of normalized T-cell clonal expansion were also seen in some patients who did not respond. Antigen specificity was not determined for the clonally expanded peripheral T cells. At doses of 0.1 to 3.0 mg/kg, clonal expansion of both CD4+ and CD8+ blood T cells was observed from baseline to week 6. After ivuxolimab, CD8+ T cells had more expanded clones than CD4+ T cells on average.

Recombination connected TRBV7-2 to TRBJ2-7, and TRBD1 may be the D gene, going by 6 matching bases. Sequenced material: CD4+ or CD8+ T cells sorted from blood, taken in a trial of the OX40 agonist ivuxolimab. The receptor was derived from an adult with an advanced solid tumor such as melanoma, head and neck, liver or kidney cancer. DNA sequence: TGTGCCAGCAGCCTAATGCCCGGGACAAACAGGATTTCCGAGCAGTACTTC. This translates into CASSLMPGTNRISEQYF.